The entry that follows covers one TCR beta chain sequence. Which antigen it targets is not known. There are no base qualities to consult, and no much larger clone falls within one base. To prepare the library, the immunoSEQ multiplex PCR assay was applied. The table was pulled from immuneACCESS by TCRdb, which kept in-frame rearrangements only. Such tables lose some clones; where checked, under half of the loss comes from unresolved V genes, and the rest has no known cause. This sample gives 100,000 to 150,000 clones in total; 75% to 95% of them show up just once. 2% to 3% of the sample is held by the ten biggest clonotypes. The sample is drawn from a study of control samples from healthy donors and cancer patients (dated by TCRdb to about 2020). The CDR3 covers 12 residues, taking in both the cysteine and the phenylalanine. The CDR3 DNA has 36 bases and is translated from base 1. The germline V gene supplies CDR1 KGHSH and CDR2 LQKENI. The V end loses 2 bases and the J end loses 5 bases, and a stretch of 7 bases separates them.

The chain employs TRBV18 and TRBJ2-7; no D gene is confidently identified. The sequencing sample was made of blood. This receptor was identified in a middle-aged man in good health. For the CDR3, the sequence is CASSPGRDEQYF. The nucleotides read TGTGCCAGCTCACCAGGAAGAGACGAGCAGTACTTC.